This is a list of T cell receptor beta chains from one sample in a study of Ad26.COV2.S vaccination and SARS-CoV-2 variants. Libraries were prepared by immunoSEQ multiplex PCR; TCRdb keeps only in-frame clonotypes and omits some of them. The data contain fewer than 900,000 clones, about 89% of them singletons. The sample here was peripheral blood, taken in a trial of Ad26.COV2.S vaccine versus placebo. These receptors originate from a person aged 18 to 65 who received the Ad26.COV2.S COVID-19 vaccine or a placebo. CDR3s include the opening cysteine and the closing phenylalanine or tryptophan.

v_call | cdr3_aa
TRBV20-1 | CSASPSTEAFF
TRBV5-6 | CASSLAGTYQETQYF
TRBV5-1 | CASGFGGVLYEQYF
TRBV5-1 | CASSSLTSLDRTGANVLTF
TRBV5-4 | CASSLRGAGYEQYF
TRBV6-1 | CASSEWQDYSTYSNQPQHF
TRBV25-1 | CASSGQSGAADTQYF
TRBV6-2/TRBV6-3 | CASSYSDRVYYEQYF
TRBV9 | CASSLNAGRTDTQYF
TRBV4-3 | CASSQDDQGWAPLHF
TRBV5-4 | CASSLGLAGHYEQYF
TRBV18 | CASGQGLYEQYF
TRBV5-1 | CASSQGQGVGNEKLFF
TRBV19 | CASSMGPAQHF
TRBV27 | CASSSTAAGQFF
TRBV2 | CASSYAGDTFF
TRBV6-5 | CASSRGQGLGQPQHF
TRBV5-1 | CASSPDIATNEKLFF
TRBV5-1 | CASSFTGSRIDTQYF
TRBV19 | CASSLNPDYNEQFF